The sequence of this TCR beta chain was determined in a study of T cell changes during pregnancy in multiple sclerosis. Assay used: immunoSEQ multiplex PCR; TCRdb lists only in-frame clones, some missing. Counted here are roughly 15,000 clones, approximately 81% occurring once; the ten biggest clones make up roughly a sixth. The CDR3 has 15 amino acids. CDR1 is MNHEY and CDR2 is SMNVEV in the germline V gene (reference sequence). V shed 5 bases and J 5 bases; nucleotides not matched to a gene: 11. This receptor was identified in a female donor in good health, enrolled as a control in a pregnancy study. Sequenced material: CD8+ T cells from peripheral blood mononuclear cells, taken in the third trimester of pregnancy. The chain recombines TRBV27 with TRBJ2-7, with 8 bases aligning to TRBD1. CDR3 bases: TGTGCCAGCAGTCCACAGGGGGGTAATAAACACGAGCAGTACTTC. Its protein product is CASSPQGGNKHEQYF.